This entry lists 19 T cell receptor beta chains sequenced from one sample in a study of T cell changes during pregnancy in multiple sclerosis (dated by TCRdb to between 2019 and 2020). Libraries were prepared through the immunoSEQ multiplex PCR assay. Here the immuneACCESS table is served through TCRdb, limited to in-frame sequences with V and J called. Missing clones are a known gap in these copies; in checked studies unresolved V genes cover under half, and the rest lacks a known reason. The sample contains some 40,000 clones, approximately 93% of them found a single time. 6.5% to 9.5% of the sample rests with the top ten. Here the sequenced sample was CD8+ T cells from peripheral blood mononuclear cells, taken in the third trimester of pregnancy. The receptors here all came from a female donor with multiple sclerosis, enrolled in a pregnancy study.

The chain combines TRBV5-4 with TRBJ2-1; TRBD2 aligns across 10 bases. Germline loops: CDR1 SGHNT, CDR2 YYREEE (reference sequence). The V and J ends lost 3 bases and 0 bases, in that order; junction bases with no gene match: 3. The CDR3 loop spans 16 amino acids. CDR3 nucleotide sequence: TGTGCCAGCAGCTCTAGCGGGGGATACTCCTACAATGAGCAGTTCTTC. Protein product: CASSSSGGYSYNEQFF.

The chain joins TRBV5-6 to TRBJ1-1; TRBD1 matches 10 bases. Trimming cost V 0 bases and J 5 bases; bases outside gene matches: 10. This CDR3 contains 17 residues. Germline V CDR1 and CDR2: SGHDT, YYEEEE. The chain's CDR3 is CASSLGQGAEFVTEAFF. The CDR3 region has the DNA TGTGCCAGCAGCTTGGGACAGGGGGCTGAGTTCGTGACTGAAGCTTTCTTT.

The CDR3 DNA reads TGTGCCAGCAGCTCCGGGACTGAGCAAAACATTCAGTACTTC. Translation: CASSSGTEQNIQYF. The chain uses TRBV11-2 and TRBJ2-4, with a weak D call TRBD2 (6 bases). V was shortened by 4 bases and J by 5 bases, with 12 bases between the two germline ends. CDR1 is SGHAT and CDR2 is FQNNGV in the germline V gene. The CDR3 length is 14 residues.

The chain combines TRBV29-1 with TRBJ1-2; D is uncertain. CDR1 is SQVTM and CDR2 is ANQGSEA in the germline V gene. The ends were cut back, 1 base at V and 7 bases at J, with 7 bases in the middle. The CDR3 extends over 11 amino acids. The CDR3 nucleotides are TGCAGCGTTGAAGCCCTCGGTGGCTACACCTTC. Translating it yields CSVEALGGYTF. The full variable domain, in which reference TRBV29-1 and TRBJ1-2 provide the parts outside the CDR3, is SAVISQKPSRDICQRGTSLTIQCQVDSQVTMMFWYRQQPGQSLTLIATANQGSEATYESGFVIDKFPISRPNLTFSTLTVSNMSPEDSSIYLCSVEALGGYTFGSGTRLTVV.

CDR3 loop: CASSQATGLSNQPQHF. DNA of the CDR3: TGCGCCAGCAGCCAGGCCACAGGGTTAAGCAATCAGCCCCAGCATTTT. The rearrangement links TRBV4-1 to TRBJ1-5; perhaps TRBD1 as D (6 bases). Germline CDR1 is MGHRA and CDR2 is YSYEKL. V dropped 3 bases and J dropped 1 base, with 13 bases sitting between them. This CDR3 region has 16 residues.

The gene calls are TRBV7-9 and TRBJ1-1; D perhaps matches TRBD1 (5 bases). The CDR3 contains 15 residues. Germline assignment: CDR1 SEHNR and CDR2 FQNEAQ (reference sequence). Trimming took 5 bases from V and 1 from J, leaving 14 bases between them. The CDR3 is CASSLDGGPNTEAFF. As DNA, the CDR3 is TGTGCCAGCAGCCTAGACGGGGGACCGAACACTGAAGCTTTCTTT.

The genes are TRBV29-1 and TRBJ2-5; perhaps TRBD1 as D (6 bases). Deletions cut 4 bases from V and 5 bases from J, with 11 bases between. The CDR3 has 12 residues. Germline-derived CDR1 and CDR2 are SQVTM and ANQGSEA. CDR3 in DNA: TGCAGCGTTGGGACAGTCCGGGAGACCCAGTACTTC. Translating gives CSVGTVRETQYF.

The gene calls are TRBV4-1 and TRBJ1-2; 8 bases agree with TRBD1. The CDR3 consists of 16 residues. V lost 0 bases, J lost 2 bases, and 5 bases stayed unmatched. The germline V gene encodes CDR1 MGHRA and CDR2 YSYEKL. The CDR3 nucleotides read TGCGCCAGCAGCCAAGAAAGGACAGGGATGAACTATGGCTACACCTTC. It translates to CASSQERTGMNYGYTF.

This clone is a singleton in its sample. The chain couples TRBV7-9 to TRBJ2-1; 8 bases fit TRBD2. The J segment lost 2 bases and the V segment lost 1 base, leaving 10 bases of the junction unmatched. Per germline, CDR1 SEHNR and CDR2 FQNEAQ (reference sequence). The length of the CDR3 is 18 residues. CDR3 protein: CASSLVAGGRPPYNEQFF. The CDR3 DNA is TGTGCCAGCAGCTTAGTGGCGGGGGGCCGCCCCCCCTACAATGAGCAGTTCTTC.

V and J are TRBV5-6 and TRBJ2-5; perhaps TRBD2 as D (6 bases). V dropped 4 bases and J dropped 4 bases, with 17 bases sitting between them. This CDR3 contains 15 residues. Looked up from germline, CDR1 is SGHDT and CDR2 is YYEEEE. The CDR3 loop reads CASSLPPGGAETQYF. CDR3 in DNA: TGTGCCAGCAGCCTACCCCCCGGCGGGGCAGAGACCCAGTACTTC. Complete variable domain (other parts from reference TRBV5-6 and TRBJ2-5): DAGVTQSPTHLIKTRGQQVTLRCSPKSGHDTVSWYQQALGQGPQFIFQYYEEEERQRGNFPDRFSGHQFPNYSSELNVNALLLGDSALYLCASSLPPGGAETQYFGPGTRLLVL.

The CDR3 loop is CASSILQTGEAEAFF. The CDR3 nucleotides are TGTGCCAGTAGTATCCTTCAGACAGGGGAGGCGGAAGCTTTCTTT. The chain has TRBV19 and TRBJ1-1, with 8 bases matching TRBD1. The junction had 11 bases not matched to a gene; V was cut back by 3 bases and J by 8 bases. The CDR3 spans 15 residues. Germline V gene sequence: CDR1 LNHDA, CDR2 SQIVND (reference sequence).

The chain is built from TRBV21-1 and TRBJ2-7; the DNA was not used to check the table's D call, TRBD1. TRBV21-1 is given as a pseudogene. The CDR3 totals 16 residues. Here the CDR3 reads CASSSRTTLRHYEQYF. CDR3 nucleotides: TGTGCCAGCAGCTCCCGCACGACACTTCGGCACTACGAGCAGTACTTC.

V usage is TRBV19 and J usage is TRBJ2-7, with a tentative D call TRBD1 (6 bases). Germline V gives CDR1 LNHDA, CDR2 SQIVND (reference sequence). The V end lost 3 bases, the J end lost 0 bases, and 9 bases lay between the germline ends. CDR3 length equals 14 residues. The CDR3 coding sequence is TGTGCCAGTAGTATTGAGGACAGCTCCTACGAGCAGTACTTC. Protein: CASSIEDSSYEQYF.

CDR3 in DNA: TGCGCCAGCAGCTTGGCCGGTGGGAACACTGAAGCTTTCTTT. Protein product: CASSLAGGNTEAFF. This chain joins TRBV5-1 and TRBJ1-1; D is unresolved. Trimming took off 0 bases at V and 1 base at J, with 7 bases between the two ends. The V gene's germline CDR1 is SGHRS and CDR2 YFSETQ. The CDR3 contains 14 residues.

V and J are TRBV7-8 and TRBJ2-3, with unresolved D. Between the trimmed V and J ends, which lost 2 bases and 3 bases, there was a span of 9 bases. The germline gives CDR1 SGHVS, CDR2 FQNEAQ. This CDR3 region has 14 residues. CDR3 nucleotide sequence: TGTGCCAGCAGCTTATCTCTAGGAACAGATACGCAGTATTTT. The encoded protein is CASSLSLGTDTQYF.

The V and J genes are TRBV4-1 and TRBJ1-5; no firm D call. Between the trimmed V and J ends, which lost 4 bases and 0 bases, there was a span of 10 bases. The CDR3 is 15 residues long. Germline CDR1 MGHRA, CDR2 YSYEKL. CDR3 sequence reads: CASSPVTASNQPQHF. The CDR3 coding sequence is TGCGCCAGCAGCCCAGTCACAGCTAGCAATCAGCCCCAGCATTTT.

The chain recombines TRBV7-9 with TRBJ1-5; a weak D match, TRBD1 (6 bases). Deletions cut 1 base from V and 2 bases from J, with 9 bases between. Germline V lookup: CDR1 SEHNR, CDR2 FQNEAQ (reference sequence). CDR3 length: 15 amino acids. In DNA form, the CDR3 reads TGTGCCAGCAGCTTAGGGACAGCCCGCAATCAGCCCCAGCATTTT. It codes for CASSLGTARNQPQHF.

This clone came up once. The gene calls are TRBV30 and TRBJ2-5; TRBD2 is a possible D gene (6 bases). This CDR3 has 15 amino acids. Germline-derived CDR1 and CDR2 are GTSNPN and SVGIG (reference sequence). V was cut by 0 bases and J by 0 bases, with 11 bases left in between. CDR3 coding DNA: TGTGCCTGGAGTGTTGTCCGGGACTACCAAGAGACCCAGTACTTC. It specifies CAWSVVRDYQETQYF.

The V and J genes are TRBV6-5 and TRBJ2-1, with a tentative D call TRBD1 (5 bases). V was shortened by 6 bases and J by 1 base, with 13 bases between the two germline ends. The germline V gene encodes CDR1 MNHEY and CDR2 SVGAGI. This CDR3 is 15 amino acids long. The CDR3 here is CASRPGRVSYNEQFF. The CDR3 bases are TGTGCCAGCAGGCCTGGCAGGGTATCCTACAATGAGCAGTTCTTC.